The 29 T cell receptor beta chains in this list originate from one sample, sequenced in a study of cytomegalovirus exposure and HLA in healthy donors (dated by TCRdb to about 2017). The receptor library was made with the immunoSEQ multiplex PCR assay. For the multiplex PCR, a mixture combining 60 forward primers for TCR Vbeta segments and 13 reverse primers for TCR Jbeta segments was used. Sourced from immuneACCESS, this table was stored by TCRdb with only in-frame sequences that have V and J called. A share of the clones is absent; for the studies checked, an unresolved V gene accounts for under half, and the remainder has no known explanation. The sample table records 100,000 to 150,000 clones; roughly 79% of these occur just once. Roughly 2.5% of the sample belongs to the ten largest clones. Sample: PBMCs. The source is a boy aged 2 to 9 in good health and CMV-seronegative.

This chain connects TRBV13 to TRBJ2-3, with D unresolved. Germline values: CDR1 PRHDT, CDR2 FYEKMQ (reference sequence). V was clipped by 4 bases and J by 1 base, with 3 bases between them. This CDR3 is built from 12 residues. CDR3 nucleotide sequence: TGTGCCAGCAGCTCTCGCACAGATACGCAGTATTTT. Its translation: CASSSRTDTQYF.

The rearrangement joins TRBV7-3 to TRBJ1-1, with unresolved D. CDR1 SGHTA and CDR2 FQGTGA come from the germline V gene. This CDR3 region has 15 residues. Deletions cut 2 bases from V and 1 base from J, with 11 bases between. CDR3 bases: TGTGCCAGCAGCTTAGTAGCAGTCGGGAACACTGAAGCTTTCTTT. This gives the protein CASSLVAVGNTEAFF.

The gene calls are TRBV7-9 and TRBJ1-2; 8 nucleotides match TRBD1. From germline, CDR1 is SEHNR and CDR2 FQNEAQ (reference sequence). The V gene end was trimmed by 1 base and the J gene end by 4 bases; junction bases not matched to a gene: 2. This CDR3 spans 14 amino acids. The DNA for the CDR3 is TGTGCCAGCAGCTTAGGGGACAGGCTCTATGGCTACACCTTC. This translates into CASSLGDRLYGYTF.

Note on this clone: Compared with germline, one end of the junction differs, possibly owing to a read error. This same CDR3 is encoded by further DNA sequences in the sample. The V call is TRBV27, the J call TRBJ2-7, with 8 bases lining up with TRBD2. Per germline, CDR1 MNHEY and CDR2 SMNVEV (reference sequence). The CDR3 contains 15 residues. CDR3 in amino acids: CASSYGGGGTYEQYF. The DNA of the CDR3 is TGCGCCAGCAGTTACGGGGGGGGTGGAACATACGAGCAGTACTTC.

This chain uses TRBV4-2 with TRBJ2-1; the match to TRBD2 covers 8 bases. The CDR3 sequence is 15 residues long. The trim removed 1 base at V and 8 bases at J, leaving 7 bases unmatched. The germline CDR1 and CDR2 sequences are LGHNA and YNFKEQ. The CDR3 DNA reads TGTGCCAGCAGCCAAGCCACGACTAGCGCCGATGAGCAGTTCTTC. Amino acids: CASSQATTSADEQFF.

The chain recombines TRBV9 with TRBJ2-1, with no clear D. CDR1 is SGDLS, CDR2 YYNGEE, per germline. V lost 4 bases and J lost 9, with 14 bases in between. This CDR3 region has 13 residues. CDR3 residues: CASSPRGAFEQFF. As DNA, the CDR3 is TGTGCCAGCAGCCCCCGAGGTGCATTTGAGCAGTTCTTC.

CDR3 amino acids: CASLQLVSSYNEQFF. CDR3 bases: TGTGCCAGCCTTCAACTAGTGAGCTCCTACAATGAGCAGTTCTTC. This rearrangement joins TRBV2 to TRBJ2-1; TRBD2 might be the D (5 bases). Germline-derived CDR1 and CDR2 are SNHLY and FYNNEI. CDR3 length equals 15 residues. V was pared by 8 bases and J by 0 bases, with 14 bases between.

The chain uses TRBV18 and TRBJ2-5, with D maybe TRBD1 (5 bases). Trimming left V 8 bases short and J 4 bases short, with 14 bases between. Germline CDR1 and CDR2: KGHSH and LQKENI. The CDR3 has 13 residues. In DNA, the CDR3 is TGTGCCAGCAGCCAGGGAACCGGAGAGACCCAGTACTTC. It encodes CASSQGTGETQYF.

The chain uses TRBV21-1 and TRBJ2-1; the table's D gene call, TRBD2, was not cross checked with the DNA. TRBV21-1 is a documented pseudogene. The CDR3 is 14 amino acids. CDR3 amino acids: CANSGPSSYNEQFF. In DNA, the CDR3 is TGTGCCAACTCCGGCCCTAGCTCCTACAATGAGCAGTTCTTC.

This clone was counted a few times. The chain carries TRBV5-1 and TRBJ1-1, with 8 bases identical to TRBD1. The length of the CDR3 is 16 residues. Germline-derived CDR1 and CDR2 are SGHRS and YFSETQ. Trimming removed 4 bases from V and 0 bases from J; junction bases left unmatched: 8. The CDR3 here is CASSRGTGLLNTEAFF. For the CDR3, the DNA is TGCGCCAGCAGCCGTGGGACAGGACTGTTGAACACTGAAGCTTTCTTT.

A few counts support this clone. The chain recombines TRBV4-1 with TRBJ2-7; D may be TRBD2 (5 bases). Trimming took 0 bases from V and 2 from J, leaving 11 bases between them. CDR3 length: 15 residues. Germline loops: CDR1 MGHRA, CDR2 YSYEKL. The CDR3, as DNA: TGCGCCAGCAGCCAAGAGCACAGACTAACCTACGAGCAGTACTTC. Residues: CASSQEHRLTYEQYF.

The CDR3 nucleotides are TGCGCCAGCAGCTCTACAGGTCTAACTAATGAAAAACTGTTTTTT. Protein product: CASSSTGLTNEKLFF. This sequence joins TRBV5-1 and TRBJ1-4; D possibly corresponds to TRBD1 (5 bases). This CDR3 region has 15 residues. CDR1 and CDR2 from the germline V gene are SGHRS and YFSETQ. V was trimmed by 3 bases and J by 1 base, leaving 10 bases between them.

The CDR3 loop is CASSYSGLSGTEAFF. The CDR3 nucleotides read TGTGCCAGCAGTTACTCGGGACTATCGGGCACTGAAGCTTTCTTT. This chain links TRBV6-6 with TRBJ1-1; D is perhaps TRBD1 (5 bases). Trimming shortened V by 0 bases and J by 4 bases, and 12 bases separated the two germline ends. Per the germline V gene, CDR1 is MNHNY and CDR2 is SVGAGI (reference sequence). The CDR3 totals 15 residues.

This chain uses TRBV6-5 with TRBJ1-2, with D possibly TRBD1 on 5 matching bases. There are 16 residues in the CDR3. Trimming removed 2 bases at V and 1 base at J, with 14 bases between. The germline V gene encodes CDR1 MNHEY and CDR2 SVGAGI. The CDR3 protein is CASSYTLGGFNYGYTF. CDR3 nucleotides: TGTGCCAGCAGTTACACCCTGGGGGGATTTAACTATGGCTACACCTTC.

V and J are TRBV7-2 and TRBJ2-3, with no clear D. The CDR3 consists of 18 residues. Per germline, CDR1 SGHTA and CDR2 FQGNSA. Trimming took 3 bases from V and 4 from J, leaving 23 bases between them. The CDR3 DNA reads TGTGCCAGCAGCTTGCAGCCTCTAGAGCTACTGATCGCAGATACGCAGTATTTT. This translates into CASSLQPLELLIADTQYF. The whole variable domain, filled in from reference TRBV7-2 and TRBJ2-3, reads GAGVSQSPSNKVTEKGKDVELRCDPISGHTALYWYRQSLGQGLEFLIYFQGNSAPDKSGLPSDRFSAERTGGSVSTLTIQRTQQEDSAVYLCASSLQPLELLIADTQYFGPGTRLTVL.

The rearrangement links TRBV25-1 to TRBJ2-2; TRBD2 matches at 9 bases. Germline V gene data show CDR1 as MGHDK and CDR2 as SYGVNS. The junction had 12 bases not matched to a gene; V was cut back by 7 bases and J by 6 bases. The CDR3 runs 16 residues. CDR3 residues: CASKRAGGLGAGELFF. The CDR3 DNA sequence: TGTGCCAGCAAAAGGGCGGGGGGGCTAGGGGCCGGGGAGCTGTTTTTT.

This clone came up once. This sequence joins TRBV4-2 and TRBJ2-1, with 7 bases that match TRBD1. This CDR3 spans 13 amino acids. The V segment lost 1 base and the J segment 8 bases; nucleotides outside the gene matches: 2. Germline loops: CDR1 LGHNA, CDR2 YNFKEQ. Here the CDR3 reads CASSQVGGDEQFF. The CDR3, as DNA: TGTGCCAGCAGCCAAGTAGGGGGCGATGAGCAGTTCTTC.

The V gene is TRBV4-3, the J gene TRBJ1-6, with D unresolved. The V end lost 1 base, the J end lost 3 bases, and 10 bases lay between the germline ends. The CDR3 has 16 residues. CDR1 and CDR2 from the germline V gene are LGHNA and YSLEER. For the CDR3, the DNA is TGCGCCAGCAGCCAAGCGGTTGCGGGCTATAATTCACCCCTCCACTTT. This encodes CASSQAVAGYNSPLHF.

The table lists this clone with a few counts. The chain couples TRBV5-1 to TRBJ1-1, with a possible D match to TRBD1 (6 bases). V was cut by 2 bases and J by 1 base, with 6 bases left in between. Per the germline V gene, CDR1 is SGHRS and CDR2 is YFSETQ. This CDR3 has 13 residues. The CDR3 DNA reads TGCGCCAGCAGCTTACAGGGGAACACTGAAGCTTTCTTT. Amino acid sequence: CASSLQGNTEAFF.

CDR3 in DNA: TGCAGCGTCGCCCGGGACAGGGGGGATGGCTACACCTTC. Its protein product is CSVARDRGDGYTF. The chain employs TRBV29-1 and TRBJ1-2, with 11 bases that match TRBD1. J gave up 6 bases and V 6 bases, and 6 bases lay outside the gene matches. Per germline, CDR1 SQVTM and CDR2 ANQGSEA. The CDR3 spans 13 residues. Full variable domain (outside the CDR3, taken from reference TRBV29-1 and TRBJ1-2): SAVISQKPSRDICQRGTSLTIQCQVDSQVTMMFWYRQQPGQSLTLIATANQGSEATYESGFVIDKFPISRPNLTFSTLTVSNMSPEDSSIYLCSVARDRGDGYTFGSGTRLTVV.

The chain carries TRBV11-2 and TRBJ2-5; TRBD1 might be the D (5 bases). The germline V gene encodes CDR1 SGHAT and CDR2 FQNNGV. This CDR3 has 12 amino acids. V was trimmed by 2 bases and J by 6 bases, leaving 7 bases between them. The CDR3 loop reads CASSLRGKTQYF. The CDR3 nucleotides are TGTGCCAGCAGCTTAAGGGGAAAGACCCAGTACTTC.

This chain uses TRBV6-4 with TRBJ2-3; TRBD2 matches at 8 bases. With 8 bases clipped from V and 2 bases from J, the junction kept 3 bases outside the gene matches. Per the germline V gene, CDR1 is MRHNA and CDR2 is SNTAGT. This CDR3 has 13 residues. This CDR3 is CASSGRVTDTQYF. CDR3 sequence (DNA): TGTGCCAGCTCCGGGAGGGTCACAGATACGCAGTATTTT.

The rearrangement links TRBV5-1 to TRBJ1-2, with D perhaps matching TRBD1 (5 bases). CDR1 and CDR2 from the germline V gene are SGHRS and YFSETQ. Trimming took off 6 bases at V and 0 bases at J, with 12 bases between the two ends. There are 14 residues in the CDR3. CDR3 sequence reads: CASTTETANYGYTF. The DNA of the CDR3 is TGCGCCAGCACGACCGAGACAGCTAACTATGGCTACACCTTC.

This chain joins TRBV5-8 and TRBJ2-7; D ambiguous. This CDR3 has 14 residues. Deletions cut 6 bases from V and 2 bases from J, with 15 bases between. Germline CDR1 reads SGHTS; CDR2 reads YDEGEE. The CDR3 spells CASTPLWAAYEQYF. The CDR3 DNA is TGTGCCAGCACCCCCCTCTGGGCCGCCTACGAGCAGTACTTC.

J is TRBJ1-6 and V is TRBV4-2, with TRBD1 as a possible D gene (6 bases). The CDR3 totals 15 residues. Looked up from germline, CDR1 is LGHNA and CDR2 is YNFKEQ. The germline V and J ends were trimmed by 0 bases and 7 bases, with 10 bases remaining between them. CDR3 loop: CASSQDNRANSPLHF. The CDR3 bases are TGTGCCAGCAGCCAAGACAACAGGGCGAATTCACCCCTCCACTTT.

This chain joins TRBV7-9 and TRBJ1-1, with TRBD1 matching 9 bases. Looked up from germline, CDR1 is SEHNR and CDR2 is FQNEAQ (reference sequence). J was trimmed by 5 bases and V by 3 bases; bases with no gene match: 7. This CDR3 is built from 15 residues. The chain's CDR3 is CASSLLTGGVTEAFF. The CDR3 region has the DNA TGTGCCAGCAGCTTGTTGACAGGGGGGGTAACTGAAGCTTTCTTT.

The chain employs TRBV14 and TRBJ1-2; D call uncertain. Germline V CDR1 and CDR2: SGHDN, FVKESK. Trimming took off 4 bases at V and 1 base at J, with 7 bases between the two ends. This CDR3 contains 13 residues. The CDR3 here is CASSPKSNYGYTF. CDR3 DNA: TGTGCCAGCAGCCCAAAGAGTAACTATGGCTACACCTTC.

This clone showed up just once. The V and J genes are TRBV27 and TRBJ1-1; D unclear. Trimming cost V 1 base and J 5 bases, with 11 bases left between them. This CDR3 contains 14 residues. Germline CDR1 is MNHEY and CDR2 is SMNVEV (reference sequence). DNA for the CDR3: TGTGCCAGCAGTTTATTTCCGGGAGGGACTGAAGCTTTCTTT. Its translation is CASSLFPGGTEAFF.

The chain links TRBV30 to TRBJ1-1; a possible D gene is TRBD1 (6 bases). V was pared by 0 bases and J by 3 bases, with 26 bases between. The CDR3 spans 19 residues. Germline CDR1 GTSNPN, CDR2 SVGIG (reference sequence). In nucleotides, the CDR3 is TGTGCCTGGAGTGTATTTGTCGTGCCAGTCCCTAAGGGGGACACTGAAGCTTTCTTT. Translated, it gives CAWSVFVVPVPKGDTEAFF.